This T cell receptor beta chain was observed in a study of cytomegalovirus exposure and HLA in healthy donors. Study summary: As released early, the data held about 85 million unique TCRs from HLA-typed donors.

The PCR made use of 60 Vbeta and 13 Jbeta primers. Libraries were prepared by immunoSEQ multiplex PCR; TCRdb keeps only in-frame clonotypes and omits some of them. Of over 200,000 clones listed, about 83% are singletons. Whole-study results and caveats: Rarity marked most TCR sequences, yet some public TCRs occurred in many donors. It was taken for granted in presence/absence analyses that sequencing depth across donors was roughly uniform. The only immune exposure information that was available was CMV serostatus.

In regard to this clone: Its antigen is not known.

The germline V and J ends were trimmed by 8 bases and 5 bases, with 9 bases remaining between them. The CDR3 is made up of 11 amino acids. Germline values: CDR1 MGHRA, CDR2 YSYEKL. This sequence originates from a human donor in good health. The V call is TRBV4-1, the J call TRBJ2-5; D possibly corresponds to TRBD2 (6 bases). The sequencing sample was made of PBMCs. CDR3 nucleotides: TGCGCCAGCCTCGGAGGGGAGACCCAGTACTTC. This gives the protein CASLGGETQYF.